A single sample gave rise to the 8 T cell receptor beta chains below, sequenced in a study of OX40 agonist ivuxolimab in advanced cancers. The data were produced by immunoSEQ multiplex PCR, yet TCRdb's version contains in-frame clones alone and is incomplete. Of around 70,000 clones listed, roughly four fifths are singletons. Material: CD4+ or CD8+ T cells sorted from blood, obtained in a trial of the OX40 agonist ivuxolimab. These receptors originate from an adult with an advanced solid tumor such as melanoma, head and neck, liver or kidney cancer.

This sequence joins TRBV18 and TRBJ1-2, with D uncertain. Germline V gene lookup returns CDR1 KGHSH and CDR2 LQKENI. Between the trimmed V and J ends, which lost 4 bases and 8 bases, there was a span of 14 bases. The CDR3 loop spans 13 amino acids. The CDR3, as DNA: TGTGCCAGCTCACTTCTGGACGGCCAGGGCTACACCTTC. As protein: CASSLLDGQGYTF.

The rearrangement uses TRBV7-7 and TRBJ2-7; weak D call: TRBD2 (6 bases). CDR3 length: 13 amino acids. Germline V gene lookup returns CDR1 SSHAT and CDR2 FNYEAQ (reference sequence). The CDR3 loop is CASSSGPSYEQYF. As DNA, the CDR3 is TGTGCTAGTTCGAGCGGGCCCTCCTACGAGCAGTACTTC.

The genes are TRBV29-1 and TRBJ2-1; no reliable D call. Germline-derived CDR1 and CDR2 are SQVTM and ANQGSEA. The germline V and J ends were trimmed by 4 bases and 4 bases, with 17 bases remaining between them. CDR3 size: 15 residues. This chain's CDR3 is CSVGLGMYLYNEQFF. The CDR3 DNA reads as TGCAGCGTTGGTTTGGGGATGTATTTGTACAATGAGCAGTTCTTC.

This clone was seen only a few times. The chain recombines TRBV7-9 with TRBJ1-1; 8 bases map to TRBD1. Losses at the gene ends were 5 bases for V and 7 bases for J; bases not matched to a gene: 15. The CDR3 covers 16 residues. CDR1 and CDR2 (germline): SEHNR, FQNEAQ (reference sequence). The CDR3 is CASSPTGATNLFEAFF. CDR3 nucleotide sequence: TGTGCCAGCAGCCCGACAGGGGCCACAAATCTTTTTGAAGCTTTCTTT.

This clone was counted only a few times. V is TRBV15 and J is TRBJ2-5; D not certain. Trimming shortened V by 0 bases and J by 5 bases, and 7 bases separated the two germline ends. The CDR3 is 13 amino acids. The germline CDR1 and CDR2 sequences are LNHNV and YYDKDF (reference sequence). The DNA for the CDR3 is TGTGCCACCAGCAGAGAGGGCGTTGAGACCCAGTACTTC. Translating it yields CATSREGVETQYF.

The rearrangement links TRBV7-6 to TRBJ2-5; 12 bases fit TRBD1. The germline V gene encodes CDR1 SGHVS and CDR2 FNYEAQ. Trimming removed 0 bases from V and 5 bases from J; junction bases left unmatched: 13. The CDR3 consists of 19 residues. The CDR3 loop reads CASSLALTGTGGELETQYF. Written as DNA, the CDR3 is TGTGCCAGCAGCTTAGCGTTAACCGGGACAGGGGGCGAGTTGGAGACCCAGTACTTC. Complete variable domain (other parts from reference TRBV7-6 and TRBJ2-5): GAGVSQSPRYKVTKRGQDVALRCDPISGHVSLYWYRQALGQGPEFLTYFNYEAQQDKSGLPNDRFSAERPEGSISTLTIQRTEQRDSAMYRCASSLALTGTGGELETQYFGPGTRLLVL.

The chain uses TRBV6-5 and TRBJ2-2, with TRBD2 as a possible D gene (6 bases). From germline, CDR1 is MNHEY and CDR2 SVGAGI. CDR3 length: 15 residues. The V and J ends lost 5 bases and 7 bases respectively, with 17 bases between them. In nucleotides, the CDR3 is TGTGCCAGCAGTACGGGACTCCTAAATAGCGGGGAGCTGTTTTTT. This encodes CASSTGLLNSGELFF.

This clone was seen a few times. This chain connects TRBV11-3 to TRBJ2-2; TRBD2 aligns across 10 bases. V lost 5 bases to trimming and J lost 7 bases; unmatched junction nucleotides: 10. In germline, CDR1 is SGHNT, CDR2 YENEEA. The CDR3 loop spans 16 amino acids. This CDR3 is CASSPRGTSVGGELFF. The CDR3 DNA reads TGTGCCAGCAGCCCTCGAGGGACTAGCGTTGGCGGGGAGCTGTTTTTT.